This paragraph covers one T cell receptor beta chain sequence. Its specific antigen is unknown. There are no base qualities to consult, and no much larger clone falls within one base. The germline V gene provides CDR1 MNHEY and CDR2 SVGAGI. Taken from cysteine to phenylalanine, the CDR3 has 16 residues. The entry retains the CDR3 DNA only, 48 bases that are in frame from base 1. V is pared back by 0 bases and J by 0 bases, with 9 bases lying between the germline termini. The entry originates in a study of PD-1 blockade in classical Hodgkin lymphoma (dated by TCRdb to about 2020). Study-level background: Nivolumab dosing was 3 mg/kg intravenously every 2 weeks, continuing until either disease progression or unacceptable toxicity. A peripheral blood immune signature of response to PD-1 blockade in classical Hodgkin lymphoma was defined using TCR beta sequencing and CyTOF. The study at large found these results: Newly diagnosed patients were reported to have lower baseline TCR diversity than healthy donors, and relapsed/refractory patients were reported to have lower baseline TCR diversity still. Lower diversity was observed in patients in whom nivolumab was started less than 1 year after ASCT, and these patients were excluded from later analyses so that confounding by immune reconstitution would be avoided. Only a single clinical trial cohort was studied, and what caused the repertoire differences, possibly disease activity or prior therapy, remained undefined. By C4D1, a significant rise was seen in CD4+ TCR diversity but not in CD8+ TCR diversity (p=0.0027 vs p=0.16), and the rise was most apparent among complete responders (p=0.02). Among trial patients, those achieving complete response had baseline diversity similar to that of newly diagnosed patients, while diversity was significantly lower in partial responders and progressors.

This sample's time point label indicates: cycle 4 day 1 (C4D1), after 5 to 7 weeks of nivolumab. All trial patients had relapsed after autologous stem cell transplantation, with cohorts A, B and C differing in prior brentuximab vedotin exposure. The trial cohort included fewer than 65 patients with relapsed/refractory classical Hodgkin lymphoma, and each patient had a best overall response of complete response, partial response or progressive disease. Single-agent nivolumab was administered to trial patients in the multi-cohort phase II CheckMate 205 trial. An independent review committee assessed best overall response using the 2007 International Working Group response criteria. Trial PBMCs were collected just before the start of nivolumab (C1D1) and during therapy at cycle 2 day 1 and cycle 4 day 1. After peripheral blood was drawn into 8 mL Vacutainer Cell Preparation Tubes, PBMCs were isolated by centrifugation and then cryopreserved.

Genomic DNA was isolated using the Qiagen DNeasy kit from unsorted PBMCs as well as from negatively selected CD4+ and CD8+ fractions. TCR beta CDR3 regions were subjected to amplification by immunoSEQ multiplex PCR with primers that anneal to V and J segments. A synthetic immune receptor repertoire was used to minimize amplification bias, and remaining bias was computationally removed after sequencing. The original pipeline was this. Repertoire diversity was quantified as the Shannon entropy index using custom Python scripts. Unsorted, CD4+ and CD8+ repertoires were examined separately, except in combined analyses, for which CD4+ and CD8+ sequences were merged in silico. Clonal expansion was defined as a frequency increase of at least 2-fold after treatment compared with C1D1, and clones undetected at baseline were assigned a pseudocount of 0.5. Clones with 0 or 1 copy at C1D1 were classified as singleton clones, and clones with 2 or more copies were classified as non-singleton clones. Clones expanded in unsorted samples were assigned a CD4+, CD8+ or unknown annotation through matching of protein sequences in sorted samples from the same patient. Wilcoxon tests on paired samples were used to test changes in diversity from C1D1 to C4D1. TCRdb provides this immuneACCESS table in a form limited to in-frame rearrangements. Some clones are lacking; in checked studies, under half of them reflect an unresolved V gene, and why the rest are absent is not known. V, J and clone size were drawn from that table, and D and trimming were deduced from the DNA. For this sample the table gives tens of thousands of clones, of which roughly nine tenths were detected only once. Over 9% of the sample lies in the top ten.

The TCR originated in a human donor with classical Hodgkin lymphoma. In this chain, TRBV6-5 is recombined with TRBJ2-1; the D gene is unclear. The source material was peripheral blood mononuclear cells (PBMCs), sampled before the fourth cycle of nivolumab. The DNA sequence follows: TGTGCCAGCAGTTACTCGGGGTCAAGCTCCTACAATGAGCAGTTCTTC. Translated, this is CASSYSGSSSYNEQFF.